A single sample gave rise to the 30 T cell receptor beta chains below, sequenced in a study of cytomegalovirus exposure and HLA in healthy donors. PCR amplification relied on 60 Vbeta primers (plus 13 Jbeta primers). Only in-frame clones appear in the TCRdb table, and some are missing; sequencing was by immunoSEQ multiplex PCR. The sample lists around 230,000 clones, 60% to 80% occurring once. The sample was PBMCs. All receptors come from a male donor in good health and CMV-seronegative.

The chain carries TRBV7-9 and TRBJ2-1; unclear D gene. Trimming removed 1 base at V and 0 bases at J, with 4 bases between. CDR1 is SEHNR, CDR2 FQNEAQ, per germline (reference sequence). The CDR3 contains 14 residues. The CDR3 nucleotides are TGTGCCAGCAGCTTAGTGCGCTCCTACAATGAGCAGTTCTTC. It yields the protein CASSLVRSYNEQFF.

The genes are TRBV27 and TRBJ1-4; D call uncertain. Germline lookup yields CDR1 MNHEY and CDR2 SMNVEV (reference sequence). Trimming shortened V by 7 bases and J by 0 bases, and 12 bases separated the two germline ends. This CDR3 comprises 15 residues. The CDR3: CASKERPATNEKLFF. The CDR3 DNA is TGTGCCAGCAAAGAGAGGCCAGCAACTAATGAAAAACTGTTTTTT. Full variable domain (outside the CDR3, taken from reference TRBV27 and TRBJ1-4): EAQVTQNPRYLITVTGKKLTVTCSQNMNHEYMSWYRQDPGLGLRQIYYSMNVEVTDKGDVPEGYKVSRKEKRNFPLILESPSPNQTSLYFCASKERPATNEKLFFGSGTQLSVL.

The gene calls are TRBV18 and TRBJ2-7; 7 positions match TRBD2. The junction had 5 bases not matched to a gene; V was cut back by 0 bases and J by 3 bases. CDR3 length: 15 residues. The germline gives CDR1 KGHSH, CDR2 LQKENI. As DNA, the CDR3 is TGTGCCAGCTCACCACCGGGCGGGAGTATCTACGAGCAGTACTTC. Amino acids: CASSPPGGSIYEQYF. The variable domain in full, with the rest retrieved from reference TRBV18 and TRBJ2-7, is NAGVMQNPRHLVRRRGQEARLRCSPMKGHSHVYWYRQLPEEGLKFMVYLQKENIIDESGMPKERFSAEFPKEGPSILRIQQVVRGDSAAYFCASSPPGGSIYEQYFGPGTRLTVT.

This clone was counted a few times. CDR3 in DNA: TGTGCCAGCAGTTTCCTAGCAGGCACAGATACGCAGTATTTT. It yields the protein CASSFLAGTDTQYF. The V and J genes are TRBV9 and TRBJ2-3; D possibly corresponds to TRBD2 (5 bases). Germline CDR1 SGDLS, CDR2 YYNGEE. The CDR3 contains 14 residues. The V and J ends lost 5 bases and 1 base respectively, with 11 bases between them.

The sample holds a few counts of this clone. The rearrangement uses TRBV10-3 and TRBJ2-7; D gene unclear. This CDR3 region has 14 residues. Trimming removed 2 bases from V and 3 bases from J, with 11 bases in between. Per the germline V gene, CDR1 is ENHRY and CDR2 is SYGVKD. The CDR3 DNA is TGTGCCATCAGTGAGCTGTCAGAGGACTACGAGCAGTACTTC. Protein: CAISELSEDYEQYF.

The CDR3 is CAISEVTGGGEKLFF. The DNA for the CDR3 is TGTGCCATCAGTGAAGTCACAGGGGGGGGTGAAAAACTGTTTTTT. This chain joins TRBV10-3 and TRBJ1-4, with 8 bases matching TRBD1. The germline V gene has CDR1 ENHRY and CDR2 SYGVKD. Germline trimming cut 3 bases from V and 7 bases from J; bases unmatched to any gene: 7. CDR3 length: 15 residues.

CDR3 nucleotide sequence: TGTGCCAGCAGCAAGACTAGCGGGAGGGCAAGGTTCTACAATGAGCAGTTCTTC. Protein sequence: CASSKTSGRARFYNEQFF. The gene calls are TRBV21-1 and TRBJ2-1; the table names TRBD2, a call not compared with the DNA. TRBV21-1 is recorded as a pseudogene. The CDR3 length is 18 residues.

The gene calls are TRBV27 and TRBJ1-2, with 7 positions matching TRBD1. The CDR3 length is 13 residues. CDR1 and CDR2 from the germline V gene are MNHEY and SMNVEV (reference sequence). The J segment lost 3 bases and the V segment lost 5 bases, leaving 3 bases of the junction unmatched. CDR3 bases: TGTGCCAGCAGTCTCAGGGGGGACTATGGCTACACCTTC. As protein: CASSLRGDYGYTF.

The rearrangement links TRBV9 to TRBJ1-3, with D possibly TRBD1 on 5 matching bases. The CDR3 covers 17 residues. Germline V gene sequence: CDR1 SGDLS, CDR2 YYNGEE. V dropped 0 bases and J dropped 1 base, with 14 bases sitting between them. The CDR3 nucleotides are TGTGCCAGCAGCGTAGTCCCTGGGACTGGATCTGGAAACACCATATATTTT. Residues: CASSVVPGTGSGNTIYF. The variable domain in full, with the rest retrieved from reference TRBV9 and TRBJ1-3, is DSGVTQTPKHLITATGQRVTLRCSPRSGDLSVYWYQQSLDQGLQFLIQYYNGEERAKGNILERFSAQQFPDLHSELNLSSLELGDSALYFCASSVVPGTGSGNTIYFGEGSWLTVV.

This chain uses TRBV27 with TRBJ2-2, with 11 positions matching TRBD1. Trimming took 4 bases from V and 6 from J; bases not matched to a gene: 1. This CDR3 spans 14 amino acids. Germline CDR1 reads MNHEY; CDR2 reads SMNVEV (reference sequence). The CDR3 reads CASSWDRGSGELFF. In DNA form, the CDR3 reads TGTGCCAGCAGTTGGGACAGGGGGTCCGGGGAGCTGTTTTTT.

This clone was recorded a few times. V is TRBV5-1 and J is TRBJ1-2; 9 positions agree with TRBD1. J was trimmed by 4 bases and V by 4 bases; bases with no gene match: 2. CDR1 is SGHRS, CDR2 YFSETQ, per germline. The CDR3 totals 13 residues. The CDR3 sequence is CASSADRGYGYTF. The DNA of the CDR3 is TGCGCCAGCAGCGCGGACAGGGGCTATGGCTACACCTTC.

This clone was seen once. CDR3 bases: TGTGCCAGCATCGCAGGGGGCAACTATGGCTACACCTTC. Residues: CASIAGGNYGYTF. The V gene is TRBV6-6, the J gene TRBJ1-2, with 8 nucleotides matching TRBD1. The CDR3 runs to 13 residues. After removal of 7 bases from V and 2 bases from J, the junction contained 3 bases not matched to a gene. Germline-derived CDR1 and CDR2 are MNHNY and SVGAGI (reference sequence).

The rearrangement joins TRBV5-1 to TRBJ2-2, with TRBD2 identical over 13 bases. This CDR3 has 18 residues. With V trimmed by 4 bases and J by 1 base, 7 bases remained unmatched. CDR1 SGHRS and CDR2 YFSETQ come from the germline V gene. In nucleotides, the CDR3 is TGCGCCAGCAGCCTCCGGGGGACTAGCGGGATGAACACCGGGGAGCTGTTTTTT. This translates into CASSLRGTSGMNTGELFF.

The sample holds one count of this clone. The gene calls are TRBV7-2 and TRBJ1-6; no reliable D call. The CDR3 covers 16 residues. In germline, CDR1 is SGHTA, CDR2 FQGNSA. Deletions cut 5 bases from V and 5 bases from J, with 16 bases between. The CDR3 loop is CASSLLYRSDNSPLHF. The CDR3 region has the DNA TGTGCCAGCAGCCTACTATACCGTTCTGATAATTCACCCCTCCACTTT.

CDR3 region: CASSAHVYGYGYTF. The DNA of the CDR3 is TGTGCCAGCAGCGCGCACGTCTATGGCTATGGCTACACCTTC. The chain combines TRBV9 with TRBJ1-2, with D hard to call. CDR3 length: 14 residues. The V end was cut by 3 bases, the J end by 4 bases, with 13 bases between. Germline assignment: CDR1 SGDLS and CDR2 YYNGEE.

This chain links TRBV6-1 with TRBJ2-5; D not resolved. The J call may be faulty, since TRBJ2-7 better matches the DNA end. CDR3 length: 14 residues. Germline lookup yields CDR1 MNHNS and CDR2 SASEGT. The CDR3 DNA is TGTGCCAGCAGTCCACAGAAATCCGCCTACGAGCAGTACTTC. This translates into CASSPQKSAYEQYF.

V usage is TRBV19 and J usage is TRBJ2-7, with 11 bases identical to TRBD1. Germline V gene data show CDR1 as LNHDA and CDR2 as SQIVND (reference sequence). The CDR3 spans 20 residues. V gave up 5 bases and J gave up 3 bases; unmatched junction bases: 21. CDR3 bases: TGTGCCAGTAGTCGGCGAGGGACAGGGGGATGGCGGGAGGACTTCTACGAGCAGTACTTC. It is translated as CASSRRGTGGWREDFYEQYF.

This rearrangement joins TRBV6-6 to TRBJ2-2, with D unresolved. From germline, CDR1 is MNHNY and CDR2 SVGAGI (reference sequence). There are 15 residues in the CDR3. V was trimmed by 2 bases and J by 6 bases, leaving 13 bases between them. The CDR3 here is CASSYKASGAGELFF. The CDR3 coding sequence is TGTGCCAGCAGTTACAAGGCCTCCGGAGCCGGGGAGCTGTTTTTT.

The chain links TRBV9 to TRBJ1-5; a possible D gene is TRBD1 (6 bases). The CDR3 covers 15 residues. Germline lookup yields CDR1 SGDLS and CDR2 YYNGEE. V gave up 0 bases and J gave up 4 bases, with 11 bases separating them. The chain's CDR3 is CASSVAGHLNQPQHF. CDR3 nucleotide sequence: TGTGCCAGCAGCGTAGCGGGACATCTGAATCAGCCCCAGCATTTT.

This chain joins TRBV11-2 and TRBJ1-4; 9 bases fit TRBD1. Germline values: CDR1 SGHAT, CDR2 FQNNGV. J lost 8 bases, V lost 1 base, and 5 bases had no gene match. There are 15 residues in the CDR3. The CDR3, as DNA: TGTGCCAGCAGCTTAGGGGACAGGGCCAACGAAAAACTGTTTTTT. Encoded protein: CASSLGDRANEKLFF.

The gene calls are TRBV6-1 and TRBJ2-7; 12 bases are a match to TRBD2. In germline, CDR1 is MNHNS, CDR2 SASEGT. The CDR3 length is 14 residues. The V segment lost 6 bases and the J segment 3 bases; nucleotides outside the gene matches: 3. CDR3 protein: CASRRLAGDYEQYF. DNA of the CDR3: TGTGCCAGCAGGAGACTAGCGGGGGACTACGAGCAGTACTTC.

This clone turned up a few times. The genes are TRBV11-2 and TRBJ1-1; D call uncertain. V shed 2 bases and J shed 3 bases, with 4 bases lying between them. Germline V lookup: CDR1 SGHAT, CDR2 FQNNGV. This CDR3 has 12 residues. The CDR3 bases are TGTGCCAGCAGCTTATCCGACACTGAAGCTTTCTTT. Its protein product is CASSLSDTEAFF.

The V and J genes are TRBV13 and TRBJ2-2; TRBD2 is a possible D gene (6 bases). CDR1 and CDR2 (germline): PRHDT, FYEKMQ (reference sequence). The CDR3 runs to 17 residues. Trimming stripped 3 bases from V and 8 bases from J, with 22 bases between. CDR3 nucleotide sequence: TGTGCCAGCAGCTTCTATGGCGGGGACGGTAGGGCTGGGGAGCTGTTTTTT. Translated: CASSFYGGDGRAGELFF.

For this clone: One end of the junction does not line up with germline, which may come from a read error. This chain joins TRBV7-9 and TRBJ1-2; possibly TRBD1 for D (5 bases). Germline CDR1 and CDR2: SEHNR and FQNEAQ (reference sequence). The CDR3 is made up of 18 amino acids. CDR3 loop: CSSSLGIETVLTSYGYTF. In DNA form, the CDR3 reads TGTTCCAGCAGCTTAGGGATTGAGACAGTCCTGACATCCTATGGCTACACCTTC.

The CDR3 reads CASSQGSQRYGYTF. CDR3 nucleotide sequence: TGTGCCAGCAGCCAGGGGTCCCAGCGCTATGGCTACACCTTC. This chain connects TRBV6-5 to TRBJ1-2; D is possibly TRBD1 (6 bases). The germline V gene encodes CDR1 MNHEY and CDR2 SVGAGI. The CDR3 runs to 14 residues. V was cut by 6 bases and J by 4 bases, with 15 bases left in between.

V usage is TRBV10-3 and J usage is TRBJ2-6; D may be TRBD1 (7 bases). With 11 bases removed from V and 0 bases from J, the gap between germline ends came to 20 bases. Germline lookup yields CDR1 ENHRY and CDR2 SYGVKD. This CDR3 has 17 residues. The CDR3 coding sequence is TGTGCCTCGGGGCGCGGGACAGACCTCTCTGGGGCCAACGTCCTGACTTTC. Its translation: CASGRGTDLSGANVLTF.

CDR3 DNA sequence: TGTGCCAGCAGCCAGGGTAATCCCTTTGGGCAAGAGACCCAGTACTTC. It encodes CASSQGNPFGQETQYF. J is TRBJ2-5 and V is TRBV7-8, with D perhaps TRBD1 (5 bases). V dropped 5 bases and J dropped 2 bases, with 18 bases sitting between them. Germline loops: CDR1 SGHVS, CDR2 FQNEAQ. This CDR3 spans 16 amino acids.

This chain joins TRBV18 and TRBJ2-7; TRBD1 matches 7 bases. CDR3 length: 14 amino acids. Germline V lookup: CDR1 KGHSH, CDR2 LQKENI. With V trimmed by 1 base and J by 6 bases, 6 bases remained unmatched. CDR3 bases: TGTGCCAGCTCACCACAGGGGGCGAATAGCGAGCAGTACTTC. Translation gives CASSPQGANSEQYF.

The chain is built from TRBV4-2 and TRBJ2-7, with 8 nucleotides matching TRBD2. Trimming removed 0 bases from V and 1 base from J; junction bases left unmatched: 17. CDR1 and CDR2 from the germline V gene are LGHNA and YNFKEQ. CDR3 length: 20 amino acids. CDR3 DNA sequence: TGTGCCAGCAGCCAAGATATCTACAGGACCGGGACTAGTAGGTCCTACGAGCAGTACTTC. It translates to CASSQDIYRTGTSRSYEQYF.

CDR3 sequence reads: CASSPRTGPYGYTF. As DNA, the CDR3 is TGTGCCAGCAGCCCCCGGACAGGGCCCTATGGCTACACCTTC. This chain joins TRBV7-9 and TRBJ1-2; 8 bases match TRBD1. This CDR3 region has 14 residues. Germline assignment: CDR1 SEHNR and CDR2 FQNEAQ (reference sequence). After removal of 5 bases from V and 4 bases from J, the junction contained 6 bases not matched to a gene. The variable domain in full, completed from reference TRBV7-9 and TRBJ1-2, reads DTGVSQNPRHKITKRGQNVTFRCDPISEHNRLYWYRQTLGQGPEFLTYFQNEAQLEKSRLLSDRFSAERPKGSFSTLEIQRTEQGDSAMYLCASSPRTGPYGYTFGSGTRLTVV.